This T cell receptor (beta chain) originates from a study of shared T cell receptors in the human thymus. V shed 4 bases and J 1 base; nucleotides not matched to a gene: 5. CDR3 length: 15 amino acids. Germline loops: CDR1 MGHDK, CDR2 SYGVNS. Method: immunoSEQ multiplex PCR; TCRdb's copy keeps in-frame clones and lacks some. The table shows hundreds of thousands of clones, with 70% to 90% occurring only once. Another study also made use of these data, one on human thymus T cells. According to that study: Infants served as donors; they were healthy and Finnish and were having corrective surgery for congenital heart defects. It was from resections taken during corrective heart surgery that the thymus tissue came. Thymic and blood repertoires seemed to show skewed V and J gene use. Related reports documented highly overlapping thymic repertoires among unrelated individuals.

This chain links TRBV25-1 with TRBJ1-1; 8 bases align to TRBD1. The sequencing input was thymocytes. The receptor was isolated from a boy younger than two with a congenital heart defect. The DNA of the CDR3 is TGTGCCAGCAGTGTAAGACAGGGGCAGAACACTGAAGCTTTCTTT. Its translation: CASSVRQGQNTEAFF.